Following are 2 T cell receptor beta chains from one sample sequenced in a study of technical replicates of blood from a few donors. Produced via immunoSEQ multiplex PCR; TCRdb's table is partial and in-frame only. The sample comprises more than 65,000 clones, roughly 88% of which are singletons, and roughly 4.5% rests with the top ten. Sequencing input: PBMCs. These receptors came from a human donor in good health. Some clones in this sample may be carry-over from other donors' samples.

V gene TRBV7-2 combines with J gene TRBJ1-1; 8 bases line up with TRBD1. The CDR3 consists of 13 residues. Germline CDR1 and CDR2: SGHTA and FQGNSA. V gave up 6 bases and J gave up 2 bases; unmatched junction bases: 2. The CDR3 spells CASSDRGNTEAFF. Here the CDR3 DNA reads TGTGCCAGCAGTGACAGGGGCAACACTGAAGCTTTCTTT.

V and J are TRBV5-1 and TRBJ2-5, with 10 bases lining up with TRBD1. The J call may be mistaken, given a closer DNA end match to TRBJ2-7. In germline, CDR1 is SGHRS, CDR2 YFSETQ. The CDR3 length is 16 residues. The CDR3: CASSLGKGQGIYEQYF. The CDR3 DNA reads as TGCGCCAGCAGCTTGGGAAAGGGACAGGGGATATACGAGCAGTACTTC.